The 30 T cell receptor beta chains listed next were all sequenced from one sample in a study of cytomegalovirus exposure and HLA in healthy donors. PCR amplification relied on 60 Vbeta primers (plus 13 Jbeta primers). Sequenced by immunoSEQ multiplex PCR; TCRdb stores in-frame clones only, minus some. The profile covers hundreds of thousands of clones, with roughly 79% appearing a single time and about 0.58% taken by the ten largest. Sequencing input: PBMCs. These receptors all stem from a woman aged 40 to 50 in good health and CMV-seronegative.

The chain is built from TRBV7-9 and TRBJ2-1; 12 bases line up with TRBD1. Germline V CDR1 and CDR2: SEHNR, FQNEAQ (reference sequence). The CDR3 contains 16 residues. Unmatched junction bases numbered 6, after V lost 3 bases and J lost 6 bases. The CDR3, as DNA: TGTGCCAGCAGCTTCAGGGGACAGGGGGCCCCCAATGAGCAGTTCTTC. This gives the protein CASSFRGQGAPNEQFF. Drawing the rest from reference TRBV7-9 and TRBJ2-1, the complete variable domain is DTGVSQNPRHKITKRGQNVTFRCDPISEHNRLYWYRQTLGQGPEFLTYFQNEAQLEKSRLLSDRFSAERPKGSFSTLEIQRTEQGDSAMYLCASSFRGQGAPNEQFFGPGTRLTVL.

This CDR3 is CASSEAAGATNEKLFF. The DNA for the CDR3 is TGTGCCAGCAGTGAAGCCGCAGGGGCAACTAATGAAAAACTGTTTTTT. The chain links TRBV2 to TRBJ1-4, with D perhaps TRBD1 (6 bases). The V gene's germline CDR1 is SNHLY and CDR2 FYNNEI. With 0 bases removed from V and 0 bases from J, the gap between germline ends came to 8 bases. This CDR3 comprises 16 residues.

The chain recombines TRBV6-6 with TRBJ1-4; tentative D call: TRBD1 (5 bases). The CDR3 is 16 amino acids. Trimming took off 0 bases at V and 4 bases at J, with 12 bases between the two ends. Germline loops: CDR1 MNHNY, CDR2 SVGAGI (reference sequence). CDR3 nucleotide sequence: TGTGCCAGCAGTTACTCCTCGCCAGGGTATAATGAAAAACTGTTTTTT. Translating it yields CASSYSSPGYNEKLFF.

This chain joins TRBV4-2 and TRBJ2-7; weak D call: TRBD1 (5 bases). V lost 1 base and J 0 bases, leaving 13 bases between the germline ends. Germline assignment: CDR1 LGHNA and CDR2 YNFKEQ. This CDR3 has 16 residues. The CDR3 DNA sequence: TGTGCCAGCAGCCAAGGATTACAGGCCGACTCCTACGAGCAGTACTTC. Protein product: CASSQGLQADSYEQYF.

The V call is TRBV5-4, the J call TRBJ2-5; 8 bases fit TRBD1. V lost 4 bases to trimming and J lost 2 bases; unmatched junction nucleotides: 4. This CDR3 has 14 amino acids. Germline loops: CDR1 SGHNT, CDR2 YYREEE (reference sequence). DNA of the CDR3: TGTGCCAGCAGCCCCGGACAGGGACAAGAGACCCAGTACTTC. Translated: CASSPGQGQETQYF.

This clone occurred a few times. This chain uses TRBV2 with TRBJ2-2; 10 positions match TRBD2. The germline V gene has CDR1 SNHLY and CDR2 FYNNEI. After removal of 6 bases from V and 5 bases from J, the junction contained 6 bases not matched to a gene. The CDR3 runs 15 residues. The CDR3 loop reads CASRDQAGGTGELFF. In DNA form, the CDR3 reads TGTGCCAGCAGAGATCAAGCGGGGGGGACCGGGGAGCTGTTTTTT.

This chain connects TRBV19 to TRBJ2-3; TRBD2 aligns across 9 bases. V lost 0 bases and J lost 4; bases outside the gene matches: 5. This CDR3 comprises 16 residues. CDR1 is LNHDA and CDR2 is SQIVND in the germline V gene (reference sequence). The CDR3 here is CASSIDLAGGPDTQYF. CDR3 sequence (DNA): TGTGCCAGTAGTATAGATTTGGCGGGGGGGCCAGATACGCAGTATTTT.

The chain carries TRBV30 and TRBJ1-5, with 10 bases fitting TRBD1. CDR1 GTSNPN and CDR2 SVGIG come from the germline V gene (reference sequence). V was pared by 2 bases and J by 4 bases, with 5 bases of the junction left unmatched. The CDR3 is 15 amino acids. CDR3 sequence (DNA): TGTGCCTGGAGTCCGGGACAGGGGAAGAATCAGCCCCAGCATTTT. Translation: CAWSPGQGKNQPQHF.

The rearrangement links TRBV4-1 to TRBJ1-1, with D tentatively TRBD1 (5 bases). CDR3 size: 14 residues. CDR1 MGHRA and CDR2 YSYEKL come from the germline V gene. V lost 1 base and J 3 bases, leaving 9 bases between the germline ends. CDR3: CASSQVRGHTEAFF. DNA of the CDR3: TGCGCCAGCAGCCAAGTAAGGGGCCACACTGAAGCTTTCTTT.

The J gene is TRBJ2-1, the V gene TRBV2; 10 nucleotides align to TRBD2. Unmatched junction bases numbered 4, after V lost 7 bases and J lost 7 bases. Germline V CDR1 and CDR2: SNHLY, FYNNEI. The CDR3 is 13 residues long. Here the CDR3 DNA reads TGTGCCAGCACAGCGGGGGGGCGAAATGAGCAGTTCTTC. Translating gives CASTAGGRNEQFF.

This clone has just one count. The chain carries TRBV29-1 and TRBJ1-2, with D maybe TRBD1 (5 bases). The germline CDR1 and CDR2 sequences are SQVTM and ANQGSEA. The CDR3 has 14 residues. V was shortened by 6 bases and J by 3 bases, with 17 bases between the two germline ends. CDR3 coding DNA: TGCAGCGTGTTGGGGGGGGAGGGAGACTATGGCTACACCTTC. Translated, it gives CSVLGGEGDYGYTF.

The CDR3 coding sequence is TGTGCCATCAGTGCAGGCCTACAGGCCGATACGCAGTATTTT. Translated: CAISAGLQADTQYF. This rearrangement joins TRBV10-3 to TRBJ2-3; TRBD1 might be the D (5 bases). The CDR3 totals 14 residues. The ends were cut back, 4 bases at V and 6 bases at J, with 14 bases in the middle. CDR1 is ENHRY, CDR2 SYGVKD, per germline.

The CDR3 here is CASSQDLLGTAVQAFF. The CDR3 nucleotides read TGTGCCAGCAGCCAAGATCTACTGGGGACAGCGGTACAAGCTTTCTTT. This chain connects TRBV4-2 to TRBJ1-1; 7 bases match TRBD1. V lost 0 bases to trimming and J lost 9 bases; unmatched junction nucleotides: 13. CDR3 length: 16 amino acids. The germline V gene has CDR1 LGHNA and CDR2 YNFKEQ.

The chain links TRBV28 to TRBJ2-7; the D gene is possibly TRBD1 (5 bases). Between the trimmed V and J ends, which lost 3 bases and 3 bases, there was a span of 9 bases. Germline loops: CDR1 MDHEN, CDR2 SYDVKM. CDR3 size: 13 residues. The CDR3 here is CASSFQGFYEQYF. DNA for the CDR3: TGTGCCAGCAGTTTCCAGGGATTCTACGAGCAGTACTTC.

J is TRBJ1-4 and V is TRBV4-1; 9 bases fit TRBD1. V was pared by 1 base and J by 6 bases, with 3 bases of the junction left unmatched. The V gene's germline CDR1 is MGHRA and CDR2 YSYEKL. This CDR3 has 15 amino acids. As DNA, the CDR3 is TGCGCCAGCAGCCAAGGGGACAGGGCCCATGAAAAACTGTTTTTT. Translating gives CASSQGDRAHEKLFF.

This chain links TRBV6-5 with TRBJ1-6; TRBD1 is a possible D gene (5 bases). CDR3 length equals 13 residues. The V gene lost 5 bases and the J gene lost 13 bases, with 15 bases spanning the gap. CDR1 and CDR2 (germline): MNHEY, SVGAGI. The chain's CDR3 is CASSGTGISPLHF. In DNA, the CDR3 is TGTGCCAGCAGTGGAACAGGAATTTCGCCCCTCCACTTT.

The CDR3 sequence: CASGTVNTGELFF. CDR3 in DNA: TGTGCCAGCGGGACAGTGAACACCGGGGAGCTGTTTTTT. The chain employs TRBV2 and TRBJ2-2; 7 positions match TRBD1. This CDR3 region has 13 residues. Germline V gives CDR1 SNHLY, CDR2 FYNNEI. The V segment lost 8 bases and the J segment 1 base; nucleotides outside the gene matches: 1.

This clone was detected once. The chain combines TRBV19 with TRBJ2-1, with TRBD2 identical over 10 bases. Germline V lookup: CDR1 LNHDA, CDR2 SQIVND (reference sequence). Unmatched junction bases numbered 4, after V lost 2 bases and J lost 6 bases. The CDR3 consists of 15 residues. CDR3 in DNA: TGTGCCAGTAGTATATATAGCGGGGGGTCCAATGAGCAGTTCTTC. It specifies CASSIYSGGSNEQFF.

The rearrangement uses TRBV5-1 and TRBJ1-6; no reliable D call. The germline V gene has CDR1 SGHRS and CDR2 YFSETQ. V was pared by 2 bases and J by 7 bases, with 13 bases between. This CDR3 is built from 15 residues. CDR3: CASSFVFDKNSPLHF. CDR3 sequence (DNA): TGCGCCAGCAGCTTTGTATTCGACAAGAATTCACCCCTCCACTTT.

This chain connects TRBV6-5 to TRBJ2-7, with D tentatively TRBD2 (5 bases). Per germline, CDR1 MNHEY and CDR2 SVGAGI. The CDR3 contains 13 residues. V dropped 6 bases and J dropped 0 bases, with 9 bases sitting between them. The CDR3 reads CASRLDISYEQYF. DNA for the CDR3: TGTGCCAGCAGACTAGACATCTCCTACGAGCAGTACTTC.

The genes are TRBV9 and TRBJ1-6, with 7 bases fitting TRBD1. V lost 3 bases to trimming and J lost 7 bases; unmatched junction nucleotides: 7. CDR3 size: 15 residues. Germline V gene data show CDR1 as SGDLS and CDR2 as YYNGEE. The CDR3 sequence: CASSESGTANSPLHF. CDR3 nucleotide sequence: TGTGCCAGCAGCGAGTCCGGGACAGCGAATTCACCCCTCCACTTT.

The rearrangement links TRBV4-3 to TRBJ1-2; 7 nucleotides line up with TRBD1. Trimming cost V 4 bases and J 4 bases; bases outside gene matches: 15. CDR3 size: 17 residues. The germline V gene encodes CDR1 LGHNA and CDR2 YSLEER. The CDR3, as DNA: TGCGCCAGCAGCCCTCAGGGGGGATACGAGAACTCCTATGGCTACACCTTC. This codes for CASSPQGGYENSYGYTF.

The chain links TRBV4-1 to TRBJ1-4; no clear D. The CDR3 contains 12 residues. The V end was cut by 4 bases, the J end by 8 bases, with 8 bases between. Germline V gene sequence: CDR1 MGHRA, CDR2 YSYEKL. The CDR3 DNA reads TGCGCCAGCAGCCCCGCGCCGGAAAAACTGTTTTTT. Translation: CASSPAPEKLFF.

This rearrangement joins TRBV9 to TRBJ2-3; 8 nucleotides align to TRBD2. Germline CDR1 reads SGDLS; CDR2 reads YYNGEE. The CDR3 runs to 15 residues. Germline trimming cut 0 bases from V and 1 base from J; bases unmatched to any gene: 1. CDR3 nucleotide sequence: TGTGCCAGCAGCGTAGCGGGACTAGGCACAGATACGCAGTATTTT. Translated: CASSVAGLGTDTQYF.

This chain links TRBV19 with TRBJ1-3; D remains ambiguous. CDR1 LNHDA and CDR2 SQIVND come from the germline V gene (reference sequence). V was shortened by 5 bases and J by 4 bases, with 15 bases between the two germline ends. There are 15 residues in the CDR3. In nucleotides, the CDR3 is TGTGCCAGTAGTGTCAACAGCCTGAAGGGAAACACCATATATTTT. It yields the protein CASSVNSLKGNTIYF. Full variable domain (outside the CDR3, taken from reference TRBV19 and TRBJ1-3): DGGITQSPKYLFRKEGQNVTLSCEQNLNHDAMYWYRQDPGQGLRLIYYSQIVNDFQKGDIAEGYSVSREKKESFPLTVTSAQKNPTAFYLCASSVNSLKGNTIYFGEGSWLTVV.

This chain joins TRBV6-6 and TRBJ1-6, with 8 bases aligning to TRBD1. J was trimmed by 9 bases and V by 2 bases; bases with no gene match: 9. Germline V CDR1 and CDR2: MNHNY, SVGAGI (reference sequence). The CDR3 covers 16 residues. In DNA, the CDR3 is TGTGCCAGCAGTTACACGCTACAGGGGGAGGGTTCACCCCTCCACTTT. It specifies CASSYTLQGEGSPLHF.

This clone was recorded once. V gene TRBV25-1 combines with J gene TRBJ2-1, with 8 bases identical to TRBD1. The CDR3 runs 12 residues. Looked up from germline, CDR1 is MGHDK and CDR2 is SYGVNS. The V and J ends lost 8 bases and 6 bases, in that order; junction bases with no gene match: 3. CDR3 nucleotide sequence: TGTGCCAGCCTGGACAGGGTCAATGAGCAGTTCTTC. Its protein product is CASLDRVNEQFF. The full variable domain, with the rest looked up from reference TRBV25-1 and TRBJ2-1, is EADIYQTPRYLVIGTGKKITLECSQTMGHDKMYWYQQDPGMELHLIHYSYGVNSTEKGDLSSESTVSRIRTEHFPLTLESARPSHTSQYLCASLDRVNEQFFGPGTRLTVL.

The chain joins TRBV5-4 to TRBJ2-4; D is ambiguous. This CDR3 contains 15 residues. Germline V gene sequence: CDR1 SGHNT, CDR2 YYREEE (reference sequence). V shed 4 bases and J shed 4 bases, with 15 bases lying between them. This CDR3 is CASSRDSGAKNIQYF. In DNA, the CDR3 is TGTGCCAGCAGCCGCGACTCCGGCGCTAAAAACATTCAGTACTTC.

This clone was observed a few times. This chain links TRBV6-1 with TRBJ2-1, with unresolved D. This CDR3 has 12 amino acids. Germline V lookup: CDR1 MNHNS, CDR2 SASEGT. V was trimmed by 6 bases and J by 7 bases, leaving 10 bases between them. CDR3: CASSTLINEQFF. CDR3 coding DNA: TGTGCCAGCAGCACCCTAATTAATGAGCAGTTCTTC.

This chain connects TRBV7-8 to TRBJ1-1, with D perhaps TRBD1 (5 bases). The CDR3 loop spans 14 amino acids. CDR1 is SGHVS and CDR2 is FQNEAQ in the germline V gene. V was trimmed by 1 base and J by 5 bases, leaving 11 bases between them. The CDR3 loop reads CASSLGGVWTEAFF. The CDR3 DNA sequence: TGTGCCAGCAGCTTAGGGGGGGTGTGGACTGAAGCTTTCTTT.